A selection of T cell receptor beta chains follows, all from one sample in a study of regulatory T cells in long-lasting Graves disease. MiXCR, run by TCRdb on the multiplex PCR reads, gives a single entry per CDR3 protein. The data hold 560,000 or so distinct CDR3 sequences, with roughly a sixth observed a single time. These data were likewise used in another study, on T cells in Graves' hyperthyroidism and ophthalmopathy.

Sequencing used peripheral blood mononuclear cells (PBMCs), obtained at new diagnosis, from a patient treated with antithyroid drugs. The receptors shown here come from a man aged 18 to 30 with Graves disease. Both conserved end residues are part of each CDR3. The D gene is left open where the match is weak. Size is omitted from some rows. Given values are once, few, many or a class for expanded clones.

>TRBJ2-7|NA|TRBV3-1|many
TGTGCCAGCAGCCAAGCGGGTTCGTCCGAGCAGTACTTC
CASSQAGSSEQYF
>TRBJ2-3|NA|TRBV28|many
TGTGCCAGCAGAGTACAGGGTGCAGATACGCAGTATTTT
CASRVQGADTQYF
>TRBJ1-1|NA|TRBV10-1|NA
TGCGCCAGCAGTGAATTCAACGGGGGGCCAGCTTTCTTT
CASSEFNGGPAFF
>TRBJ2-1|TRBD2|TRBV6-1|NA
TGTGCCAGCAGTGAAGTATGGTGGGAGGGTGGCAATGAGCAGTTCTTC
CASSEVWWEGGNEQFF
>TRBJ2-7|TRBD2|TRBV29-1|many
TGCAGCGTCGGCGGGACTAGCGGGAGGGCTGACGAGCAGTACTTC
CSVGGTSGRADEQYF
>TRBJ1-1|NA|TRBV6-1|many
TGTGCCAGCAGTCGTCCCGGGACAAACACTGAAGCTTTCTTT
CASSRPGTNTEAFF
>TRBJ2-5|TRBD2|TRBV6-5|few
TGTGCCAGCAGTTTCGGCGGGGGGTACCAAGAGACCCAGTACTTC
CASSFGGGYQETQYF
>TRBJ2-3|TRBD1|TRBV27|NA
TGTGCCAGCAGTCTAACAGGGGGCGCGGCAGATACGCAGTATTTT
CASSLTGGAADTQYF
>TRBJ2-2|NA|TRBV27|many
TGTGCCAGCAGTCCCCTAGGGACATCCACCGGGGAGCTGTTTTTT
CASSPLGTSTGELFF
>TRBJ2-5|NA|TRBV6-1|many
TGTGCCAGCAGTACCGGGCCCACCGGGCGGACCCAGTACTTC
CASSTGPTGRTQYF
>TRBJ1-6|NA|TRBV10-3|NA
TGTGCCATCAGTGATGCAGGGGAATATAATTCACCCCTCCACTTT
CAISDAGEYNSPLHF
>TRBJ2-7|NA|TRBV15|few
TGTGCCACCAGCAGAGCTAGGGGACCCGAGCAGTACTTC
CATSRARGPEQYF
>TRBJ2-1|TRBD2|TRBV4-1|NA
TGCGCCAGCACTTTCGGACTAGCCTCCAATGAGCAGTTCTTC
CASTFGLASNEQFF
>TRBJ1-5|NA|TRBV25-1|few
TGTGCCAGCAGTGATAAGGGATTTCAGCCCCAGCATTTT
CASSDKGFQPQHF
>TRBJ2-1|NA|TRBV6-4|NA
TGTGCCAGCACCCCGGACCTAGACTCCTACAATGAGCAGTTCTTC
CASTPDLDSYNEQFF
>TRBJ1-1|TRBD1|TRBV5-1|few
TGCGCCAGCAGCTCGCAGGGGGCGCCGGGTCTGAACACTGAAGCTTTCTTT
CASSSQGAPGLNTEAFF
>TRBJ2-7|NA|TRBV5-1|NA
TGCGCCAGCAGCTGGGGGGGTGACAGGGACTACGAGCAGTACTTC
CASSWGGDRDYEQYF
>TRBJ1-4|TRBD1|TRBV7-9|NA
TGTGCCAGCAGCTTGACTGACAGGGGATCTAATGAAAAACTGTTTTTT
CASSLTDRGSNEKLFF
>TRBJ2-5|TRBD2|TRBV4-1|NA
TGCGCCAGCAGCCAAGAGCGAAGCGGGAGCCGACAAGAGACCCAGTACTTC
CASSQERSGSRQETQYF
>TRBJ2-1|NA|TRBV5-1|many
TGCGCCAGCAGCTTGGTGGTGGCGGATGAGCAGTTCTTC
CASSLVVADEQFF
>TRBJ2-1|NA|TRBV2|many
TGTGCCAGCAGGGACGGATCAGGAGACAATGAGCAGTTCTTC
CASRDGSGDNEQFF
>TRBJ2-3|TRBD2|TRBV28|many
TGTGCCAGCCCCCCTATTGGGACTAGCGGGAGGCCGGACCGTTATACGCAGTATTTT
CASPPIGTSGRPDRYTQYF
>TRBJ2-1|TRBD1|TRBV29-1|NA
TGCAGCGTGGACAGGGGCTTGGACAATGAGCAGTTCTTC
CSVDRGLDNEQFF
>TRBJ1-2|NA|TRBV6-1|many
TGTGCCAGCAGATCCTCAGGAGATCACCGCGTGGGCTACACCTTC
CASRSSGDHRVGYTF
>TRBJ2-5|TRBD2|TRBV7-2|NA
TGTGCCAGCAGCCCTCCGGGGCGGGAGGGCCTGGGGACCCAGTACTTC
CASSPPGREGLGTQYF
>TRBJ2-3|NA|TRBV20-1|few
TGCAGTGCTACGCCGATGGACCCAAGCACAGATACGCAGTATTTT
CSATPMDPSTDTQYF
>TRBJ2-5|TRBD2|TRBV15|few
TGTGCCACCAGCAGAGGGGGGGGGGTGAAACAAGAGACCCAGTACTTC
CATSRGGGVKQETQYF
>TRBJ2-5|TRBD2|TRBV19|NA
TGTGCCAGTAGTATGGGACTAGCGGGAGGGACCCAGTACTTC
CASSMGLAGGTQYF
>TRBJ2-5|TRBD1|TRBV20-1|many
TGCAGTACCGTGACAGGGACATTCTCAGAGACCCAGTACTTC
CSTVTGTFSETQYF
>TRBJ2-7|TRBD1|TRBV5-4|NA
TGTGCCAGCAGGCCGGACAGGGCAAACTCCTACGAGCAGTACTTC
CASRPDRANSYEQYF
>TRBJ2-7|TRBD1|TRBV6-1|NA
TGTGCCAGCAGTGATCGGACAGGTGCTACCTACGAGCAGTACTTC
CASSDRTGATYEQYF
>TRBJ2-7|NA|TRBV4-1|NA
TGCGCCAGCAGCCTCACGACAGCAACAACCTACGAGCAGTACTTC
CASSLTTATTYEQYF
>TRBJ1-1|NA|TRBV11-2|few
TGTGCCAGCAGCTTAGCCCGCCGTGCTGGCACTGAAGCTTTCTTT
CASSLARRAGTEAFF
>TRBJ2-1|TRBD1|TRBV2|many
TGTGCCAGCCGAACAGGGGGCCCATACGACAATGAGCAGTTCTTC
CASRTGGPYDNEQFF
>TRBJ1-1|TRBD1|TRBV29-1|NA
TGCAGCGTTGTGAGGACAGGGGCAGCTTTCTTT
CSVVRTGAAFF
>TRBJ1-1|NA|TRBV14|NA
TGTGCCAGCAGCCAAGCTCGGGGTTCTGAAGCTTTCTTT
CASSQARGSEAFF
>TRBJ1-1|NA|TRBV29-1|few
TGCAGCCCCTCGGTGACGTCTGAAGCTTTCTTT
CSPSVTSEAFF
>TRBJ2-7|NA|TRBV6-2/TRBV6-3|few
TGTGCCAGCAGTGAATTAGGGGTGTCTGCCGAGCAGTACTTC
CASSELGVSAEQYF
>TRBJ2-1|NA|TRBV7-9|NA
TGTGCTAGCAGCTCCGAGGGACGCCATTACAATGAGCAGTTCTTC
CASSSEGRHYNEQFF
>TRBJ1-1|NA|TRBV13|NA
TGTGCCAGCACGTCCGGCCGTCTGAACACTGAAGCTTTCTTT
CASTSGRLNTEAFF
>TRBJ2-3|NA|TRBV6-9|few
TGTGCCAGCAGTTACCGGGATGCGCAGTATTTT
CASSYRDAQYF
>TRBJ2-2|TRBD2|TRBV10-3|few
TGTGCCATCAATCGACTAGCGGGAGAAAACACCGGGGAGCTGTTTTTT
CAINRLAGENTGELFF
>TRBJ2-5|NA|TRBV20-1|many
TGCAGTGCCCCGCGAGGTGGAGAGACCCAGTACTTC
CSAPRGGETQYF
>TRBJ2-7|NA|TRBV27|many
TGTGCCAGCAGTCTAAGCAGGCAGAGCTCCTACGAGCAGTACTTC
CASSLSRQSSYEQYF
>TRBJ1-5|NA|TRBV6-1|few
TGTGCCAGCGGAACAGGGATCAATCAGCCCCAGCATTTT
CASGTGINQPQHF
>TRBJ2-7|NA|TRBV7-9|few
TGTGCCAGCAGCTTAGCTGACCGACCCTACGAGCAGTACTTC
CASSLADRPYEQYF
>TRBJ2-2|TRBD1|TRBV2|many
TGTGCCAGCAGAAGGGGACAGGGGGCCGTCGGGGAGCTGTTTTTT
CASRRGQGAVGELFF
>TRBJ2-7|NA|TRBV6-9|NA
TGTGCCAGCAGTTACTCCCGAGCGCTCTACGAGCAGTACTTC
CASSYSRALYEQYF
>TRBJ2-2|NA|TRBV7-3|NA
TGTGCCAGCAGCTTAAAAGGGCCTCAATACACCGGGGAGCTGTTTTTT
CASSLKGPQYTGELFF
>TRBJ2-7|NA|TRBV20-1|few
TGCAGTGCTAGCGCTACTTATGCCACCTACGAGCAGTACTTC
CSASATYATYEQYF
>TRBJ1-2|NA|TRBV4-1|NA
TGCGCCAGCAGCCCGTCTCCCGGCAATGGCTACACCTTC
CASSPSPGNGYTF
>TRBJ2-5|TRBD1|TRBV6-1|many
TGTGCCAGCAGTGAGGGGACAGTCAAAGGAGAGACCCAGTACTTC
CASSEGTVKGETQYF
>TRBJ2-5|TRBD1|TRBV3-1|NA
TGTGCCAGCAGCGTCAAGGGGGCTCCGTACCAAGAGACCCAGTACTTC
CASSVKGAPYQETQYF
>TRBJ2-3|TRBD2|TRBV6-1|many
TGTGCCAGCGGAAGTAGTATAGGGACTAGCGGGGATACGCAGTATTTT
CASGSSIGTSGDTQYF
>TRBJ2-7|NA|TRBV20-1|NA
TGCAGTGCTAGAGATCTGAGATCCTACGAGCAGTACTTC
CSARDLRSYEQYF